Each of the 5 T cell receptor beta chains below was sequenced from the same sample in a study of T cells in women clearing cervical HPV infection. Profiling relied on immunoSEQ multiplex PCR, and the TCRdb table lists in-frame clones only, not all of them. The listing contains tens of thousands of clones. The material sequenced was blood buffy coat. Receptor source: a woman aged 18 to 75 with a cervical HPV16 infection that either progressed to CIN3+ or cleared (not recorded which).

Regarding this clone: From the germline J gene comes the end of the CDR3, since the read stops 3 residues before it. The genes are TRBV5-1 and TRBJ2-1; either TRBD1 or TRBD2 may supply D (5 bases each). V lost 5 bases and J lost 7, with 16 bases in between. Germline V CDR1 and CDR2: SGHRS, YFSETQ. This CDR3 contains 14 residues. Incomplete CDR3 DNA: TGCGCCAGCAGATATAGAGGGGATGAGAATGAG. Translation gives CASRYRGDENE. The whole CDR3 is CASRYRGDENEQFF.

Remarks on this clone: The CDR3 end lies 3 residues beyond the end of the read and is filled in from the germline J gene. The chain employs TRBV19 and TRBJ1-2, with 7 bases lining up with TRBD1. Germline V gene sequence: CDR1 LNHDA, CDR2 SQIVND (reference sequence). The CDR3 has 15 residues. The CDR3 bases that were read are TGTGCCAGTACCATAGGGACAGAATCCCCCTACGAC. This translates into CASTIGTESPYD. The full CDR3 reads CASTIGTESPYDYTF.

Turning to this clone: The read gets to within 3 residues of the CDR3 end, and the germline J gene fills in the rest. The chain is built from TRBV28 and TRBJ2-3; 7 bases match TRBD2. The CDR3 extends over 16 amino acids. CDR1 MDHEN and CDR2 SYDVKM come from the germline V gene. J gave up 3 bases and V 3 bases, and 9 bases lay outside the gene matches. The CDR3 loop reads CASSLSASGFTDTQYF. CDR3 DNA (partial): TGTGCCAGCAGTTTGTCGGCTAGCGGTTTTACAGATACG.

The CDR3 DNA, read in part, is TGTGCCAGCAGTGAAGTGCCAGCGGGAGGCCTTCCG. This sequence encodes CASSEVPAGGLP. The complete CDR3 reads CASSEVPAGGLPQYF. The chain links TRBV2 to TRBJ2-3; 9 bases map to TRBD2. The read finishes 3 residues shy of the CDR3 end, and the germline J gene is used to complete it. The CDR3 runs 15 residues. CDR1 is SNHLY, CDR2 FYNNEI, per germline. Combining the CDR3 with reference TRBV2 and TRBJ2-3 gives the whole variable domain EPEVTQTPSHQVTQMGQEVILRCVPISNHLYFYWYRQILGQKVEFLVSFYNNEISEKSEIFDDQFSVERPDGSNFTLKIRSTKLEDSAMYFCASSEVPAGGLPQYFGPGTRLTVL.

Remarks on this clone: The sequence runs out 3 residues before the end of the CDR3; the remainder is reconstructed from the germline J gene. V gene TRBV7-6 combines with J gene TRBJ1-2; tentatively, D is TRBD1 (5 bases). The CDR3 consists of 15 residues. The germline gives CDR1 SGHVS, CDR2 FNYEAQ. The CDR3 sequence: CASSQAQGSLYDYTF. Incomplete CDR3 DNA: TGTGCCAGCAGCCAGGCGCAGGGCTCATTATACGAC.